This entry features one T cell receptor (beta chain) sequence. The record originates from a study of blood T cells in healthy people across ages. Trimming pared 2 bases from V and 6 bases from J, leaving 14 bases between. Germline loops: CDR1 LGHNA, CDR2 YSLEER. The CDR3 runs 16 residues. Together with a sample-barcoded 5' primer, a J-beta primer mix was included in a second PCR lasting about 7 to 11 cycles. TCRdb re-derived calls from the 5' RACE reads in MiXCR, one entry per CDR3 protein. The sample includes roughly 800,000 distinct CDR3 sequences, about 25% of them seen just once. The same data also contributed to another study, on T cells of mothers and their children.

This sequence originates from a boy aged 5-17 years in good health. The sample comprised blood. The chain is built from TRBV4-3 and TRBJ1-6; TRBD1 might be the D (6 bases). The CDR3 nucleotides read TGCGCCAGCAGCCAAAGCTACAGGGACGGTAATTCACCCCTCCACTTT. Encoded protein: CASSQSYRDGNSPLHF.